This T cell receptor beta chain was identified in a study of control samples from healthy donors and cancer patients. CDR3 size: 14 residues. Per germline, CDR1 ENHRY and CDR2 SYGVKD. V shed 5 bases and J 7 bases; nucleotides not matched to a gene: 9. Data came from immunoSEQ multiplex PCR; TCRdb stores just in-frame clones and leaves some out. The table has about 150,000 clones, roughly 94% seen once. J is TRBJ2-5 and V is TRBV10-3; 8 bases match TRBD1. The sample taken for sequencing was blood. The clonotype was recovered from a man aged 35 to 55 in good health. Here the CDR3 reads CAISPTGDGGTQYF. CDR3 DNA sequence: TGTGCCATCAGTCCGACAGGGGACGGGGGGACCCAGTACTTC.